This TCR beta chain was captured by sequencing in a study of blood T cell repertoires in COVID-19. As for the study in general: From T cells, B-cell-depleted T cells, or PBMCs came the material, which was cDNA or gDNA.

Method: immunoSEQ multiplex PCR; TCRdb's copy keeps in-frame clones and lacks some. In the table there are 200,000 or so clones, about nine tenths of which are singletons. The germline CDR1 and CDR2 sequences are MNHEY and SMNVEV (reference sequence). V dropped 4 bases and J dropped 2; count of bases not matched to a gene: 8. There are 17 residues in the CDR3. This receptor was obtained from a man between 65 and 80 years old with active or convalescent COVID-19. Specimen: peripheral blood. The rearrangement joins TRBV27 to TRBJ2-1; 10 positions match TRBD1. CDR3 residues: CASSSTGGKTPYNEQFF. CDR3 bases: TGTGCCAGCAGTTCGACAGGGGGCAAAACCCCCTACAATGAGCAGTTCTTC.